One and the same sample provided the 23 T cell receptor beta chains below, sequenced in a study of early T cells in non-severe SARS-CoV-2 infection. One entry per CDR3 protein results from TCRdb running MiXCR on the 5' RACE reads. This sample has about 19,000 distinct CDR3 sequences; over 4% occur once, and the top ten carry around 7.3%. Source material: whole blood. These receptors were obtained from an adult who was a healthcare worker with PCR-confirmed SARS-CoV-2 infection or an uninfected control (not recorded which).

This clonotype was seen at least ten times. CDR3 bases: TGCAGCGTTGAAGGAAACAGGGGAGACATTCAGTACTTC. Its translation: CSVEGNRGDIQYF. The rearrangement links TRBV29-1 to TRBJ2-4; 7 positions agree with TRBD1. Germline CDR1 is SQVTM and CDR2 is ANQGSEA. The V segment lost 1 base and the J segment 8 bases; nucleotides outside the gene matches: 5. The CDR3 is 13 amino acids.

The DNA for the CDR3 is TGCGCCAGCAGCCCGCTCCTTAGCGGGGGGGCCAAAAACATTCAGTACTTC. Translation: CASSPLLSGGAKNIQYF. The rearrangement joins TRBV4-3 to TRBJ2-4; 10 bases fit TRBD2. Per the germline V gene, CDR1 is LGHNA and CDR2 is YSLEER. CDR3 length equals 17 residues. The junction had 7 bases not matched to a gene; V was cut back by 4 bases and J by 1 base.

This clonotype was counted many times. CDR3 DNA: TGTGCCAGCAGTACCCACGGACAGGCCAGAAACACCATATATTTT. This sequence encodes CASSTHGQARNTIYF. The chain combines TRBV6-6 with TRBJ1-3, with TRBD1 matching 7 bases. CDR1 MNHNY and CDR2 SVGAGI come from the germline V gene (reference sequence). J gave up 5 bases and V 5 bases, and 9 bases lay outside the gene matches. The CDR3 is made up of 15 amino acids.

This clonotype was counted a few times. V and J are TRBV20-1 and TRBJ2-1; the D gene could be TRBD1 or TRBD2 (6 bases each). V shed 0 bases and J shed 8 bases, with 17 bases lying between them. The CDR3 consists of 15 residues. Germline V gene data show CDR1 as DFQATT and CDR2 as SNEGSKA (reference sequence). CDR3: CSAREVGGPFDEQFF. The CDR3, as DNA: TGCAGTGCTAGAGAGGTAGGGGGGCCTTTTGATGAGCAGTTCTTC.

At least ten counts were recorded for this clonotype. The rearrangement links TRBV30 to TRBJ2-5; D is possibly TRBD1 (6 bases). Between the trimmed V and J ends, which lost 4 bases and 4 bases, there was a span of 19 bases. CDR1 and CDR2 from the germline V gene are GTSNPN and SVGIG (reference sequence). The CDR3 extends over 15 amino acids. The CDR3 region is CAWNKGSGGRETQYF. The CDR3 DNA reads TGTGCCTGGAATAAGGGATCTGGGGGCCGAGAGACCCAGTACTTC.

This clonotype was detected only a few times. This CDR3 reads CASTLTGFNAYNEQFF. CDR3 DNA: TGTGCCAGTACCCTAACAGGGTTTAACGCTTACAATGAGCAGTTCTTC. This chain links TRBV19 with TRBJ2-1; tentatively, D is TRBD1 (6 bases). The germline CDR1 and CDR2 sequences are LNHDA and SQIVND (reference sequence). Trimming took 7 bases from V and 4 from J, leaving 20 bases between them. The CDR3 consists of 16 residues.

This clonotype has ten or more counts. CDR3 DNA: TGTGCCAGCAGCCGGACACATGGGGCCAACGTCCTGACTTTC. Residues: CASSRTHGANVLTF. This sequence joins TRBV6-5 and TRBJ2-6; possibly TRBD1 for D (5 bases). Per germline, CDR1 MNHEY and CDR2 SVGAGI. V gave up 6 bases and J gave up 3 bases, with 9 bases separating them. The CDR3 is 14 amino acids.

The chain combines TRBV28 with TRBJ1-5; D is ambiguous. V was cut by 2 bases and J by 5 bases, with 7 bases left in between. In germline, CDR1 is MDHEN, CDR2 SYDVKM. The CDR3 extends over 13 amino acids. In nucleotides, the CDR3 is TGTGCCAGCAGTTTAGGGAAGCATCAGCCCCAGCATTTT. Protein: CASSLGKHQPQHF.

This clonotype is medium-sized by share. This chain links TRBV5-6 with TRBJ1-1; 8 bases match TRBD1. The germline V gene has CDR1 SGHDT and CDR2 YYEEEE. Trimming at V came to 3 bases and at J to 5 bases, leaving 9 bases not matched to a gene. The CDR3 consists of 15 residues. In DNA form, the CDR3 reads TGTGCCAGCAGCTCTTTGCAGGGGGCAGGAACTGAAGCTTTCTTT. It codes for CASSSLQGAGTEAFF. The variable domain in full, completed from reference TRBV5-6 and TRBJ1-1, reads DAGVTQSPTHLIKTRGQQVTLRCSPKSGHDTVSWYQQALGQGPQFIFQYYEEEERQRGNFPDRFSGHQFPNYSSELNVNALLLGDSALYLCASSSLQGAGTEAFFGQGTRLTVV.

The table lists this clonotype with many counts. The chain has TRBV20-1 and TRBJ2-7; TRBD2 might be the D (5 bases). The CDR3 loop spans 14 amino acids. The germline gives CDR1 DFQATT, CDR2 SNEGSKA (reference sequence). V was trimmed by 5 bases and J by 3 bases, leaving 17 bases between them. The DNA of the CDR3 is TGCAGTGCTTCCGGCGGGCTTTCCGTCTACGAGCAGTACTTC. Its protein is CSASGGLSVYEQYF.

This clonotype has ten or more counts. V is TRBV29-1 and J is TRBJ1-2, with D maybe TRBD1 (5 bases). The CDR3 runs to 15 residues. The germline V gene encodes CDR1 SQVTM and CDR2 ANQGSEA. V was trimmed by 5 bases and J by 7 bases, leaving 23 bases between them. The CDR3 DNA reads TGCAGCGTTTCAGATCCGGGGTCAGGGAAAGGTGGCTACACCTTC. It is translated as CSVSDPGSGKGGYTF.

Many counts were recorded for this clonotype. The gene calls are TRBV5-1 and TRBJ2-7; 7 bases are a match to TRBD1. V lost 5 bases and J lost 3; bases outside the gene matches: 5. CDR3 length equals 13 residues. From germline, CDR1 is SGHRS and CDR2 YFSETQ. CDR3 sequence (DNA): TGCGCCAGCAGTGCCGACAGGGTCTACGAGCAGTACTTC. It codes for CASSADRVYEQYF. The entire variable domain, with the rest obtained from reference TRBV5-1 and TRBJ2-7, is as follows: KAGVTQTPRYLIKTRGQQVTLSCSPISGHRSVSWYQQTPGQGLQFLFEYFSETQRNKGNFPGRFSGRQFSNSRSEMNVSTLELGDSALYLCASSADRVYEQYFGPGTRLTVT.

This clonotype was counted ten times or more. V gene TRBV6-1 combines with J gene TRBJ1-6, with TRBD1 as a possible D gene (5 bases). Germline CDR1 and CDR2: MNHNS and SASEGT. This CDR3 is built from 14 residues. The germline V and J ends were trimmed by 6 bases and 7 bases, with 13 bases remaining between them. The CDR3 sequence: CASRIPRGNSPLHF. The CDR3 nucleotides are TGTGCCAGCAGGATCCCTAGGGGCAATTCACCCCTCCACTTT.

This clonotype was detected only a few times. The J gene is TRBJ2-3, the V gene TRBV7-8; a possible D gene is TRBD2 (5 bases). This CDR3 has 17 residues. Germline CDR1 is SGHVS and CDR2 is FQNEAQ. Between the trimmed V and J ends, which lost 2 bases and 4 bases, there was a span of 19 bases. CDR3 nucleotides: TGTGCCAGCAGCTTACCCCCGAAGGTCGAGGGAGCAGATACGCAGTATTTT. Translating gives CASSLPPKVEGADTQYF.

Relative to its sample, this clonotype is medium-sized. The chain joins TRBV29-1 to TRBJ2-3; 7 nucleotides line up with TRBD1. The CDR3 length is 14 residues. Germline-derived CDR1 and CDR2 are SQVTM and ANQGSEA. V shed 4 bases, J shed 7 bases, and the junction held 11 bases outside the gene matches. The CDR3 coding sequence is TGCAGCGTTGGGCTAGGGGACAGCACCAATACGCAGTATTTT. As protein: CSVGLGDSTNTQYF.

This clonotype was seen ten or more times. This chain joins TRBV12-3 or TRBV12-4 and TRBJ2-5, with TRBD1 as a possible D gene (6 bases). The CDR3 loop spans 14 amino acids. Trimming cost V 3 bases and J 5 bases, with 13 bases left between them. In DNA, the CDR3 is TGTGCCAGCAGTTTCGGTGGGGGCGTGGAGACCCAGTACTTC. It is translated as CASSFGGGVETQYF.

V usage is TRBV7-2 and J usage is TRBJ1-3; D call uncertain. The germline V and J ends were trimmed by 5 bases and 0 bases, with 11 bases remaining between them. The CDR3 totals 15 residues. CDR1 is SGHTA and CDR2 is FQGNSA in the germline V gene. CDR3 residues: CASSKQLNSGNTIYF. CDR3 nucleotides: TGTGCCAGCAGCAAACAGCTTAACTCTGGAAACACCATATATTTT.

This clonotype was seen repeatedly, ten times or more. This chain uses TRBV30 with TRBJ2-1, with D uncertain. This CDR3 contains 14 residues. Germline V CDR1 and CDR2: GTSNPN, SVGIG (reference sequence). V lost 2 bases and J 8 bases, leaving 16 bases between the germline ends. The CDR3 nucleotides are TGTGCCTGGAGTAGCGACGGACCCGTGGATGAGCAGTTCTTC. It codes for CAWSSDGPVDEQFF.

This clonotype was seen at least ten times. The chain is built from TRBV2 and TRBJ2-2; D perhaps matches TRBD2 (5 bases). In germline, CDR1 is SNHLY, CDR2 FYNNEI. V was clipped by 4 bases and J by 5 bases, with 8 bases between them. The CDR3 is 13 amino acids. The CDR3 sequence: CASSGLATGELFF. The CDR3 DNA is TGTGCCAGCAGTGGTCTAGCAACCGGGGAGCTGTTTTTT. The entire variable domain, with the rest obtained from reference TRBV2 and TRBJ2-2, is as follows: EPEVTQTPSHQVTQMGQEVILRCVPISNHLYFYWYRQILGQKVEFLVSFYNNEISEKSEIFDDQFSVERPDGSNFTLKIRSTKLEDSAMYFCASSGLATGELFFGEGSRLTVL.

This clonotype was seen many times. This CDR3 reads CASSQKQGAPGDTQYF. The DNA for the CDR3 is TGTGCCAGCAGCCAAAAACAGGGGGCCCCCGGAGATACGCAGTATTTT. The rearrangement links TRBV4-2 to TRBJ2-3, with 9 bases lining up with TRBD1. CDR1 is LGHNA and CDR2 is YNFKEQ in the germline V gene. The CDR3 consists of 16 residues. J gave up 5 bases and V 2 bases, and 8 bases lay outside the gene matches.

This clonotype appeared many times. The chain carries TRBV7-9 and TRBJ1-4; D not certain. CDR3 size: 18 residues. The germline CDR1 and CDR2 sequences are SEHNR and FQNEAQ (reference sequence). V was clipped by 4 bases and J by 0 bases, with 18 bases between them. CDR3 amino acids: CASSYGRRYSATNEKLFF. CDR3 nucleotides: TGTGCCAGCAGCTACGGGAGGCGATACTCTGCAACTAATGAAAAACTGTTTTTT.

This clonotype has a count of ten or more. The rearrangement links TRBV7-9 to TRBJ1-1; a weak D match, TRBD1 (6 bases). This CDR3 contains 14 residues. V was cut by 3 bases and J by 2 bases, with 10 bases left in between. Per germline, CDR1 SEHNR and CDR2 FQNEAQ (reference sequence). CDR3 DNA: TGTGCCAGCAGCTTTGACAGGATCAACACTGAAGCTTTCTTT. Its protein is CASSFDRINTEAFF.

This clonotype showed up many times. The chain couples TRBV6-1 to TRBJ2-4, with D maybe TRBD1 (6 bases). Germline CDR1 MNHNS, CDR2 SASEGT. The CDR3 spans 15 residues. The V end lost 6 bases, the J end lost 4 bases, and 16 bases lay between the germline ends. The DNA for the CDR3 is TGTGCCAGCAGAGCCCTCGCAGACAGGAAAAACATTCAGTACTTC. Its protein product is CASRALADRKNIQYF.